Listed below are T cell receptor beta chains from one sample, sequenced in a study of beta chain features in type 1 diabetes. Sequenced by immunoSEQ multiplex PCR; TCRdb stores in-frame clones only, minus some. The sample consists of 130,000 to 150,000 clones, more than 9% of them appearing once. The specimen was naive CD4+ T cells from blood. The receptors originated from a man aged 18 to 30 in good health. Each CDR3 is given with its conserved first and last residue. A D gene is named only where the DNA matches it firmly. Size is stated for part of the rows, as once, few or many counts, or as a class when the clone is expanded.

16	TRBD2	TRBJ2-2	few	TRBV7-2	CASSPRLAGYTGELFF	TGTGCCAGCAGCCCCCGACTAGCGGGTTACACCGGGGAGCTGTTTTTT
15	TRBD2	TRBJ2-4	few	TRBV19	CASSISGLAKNIQYF	TGTGCCAGTAGTATTAGCGGGCTAGCCAAAAACATTCAGTACTTC
15	-	TRBJ2-3	few	TRBV7-2	CASTGRRGGANTQYF	TGTGCCAGCACCGGGCGAAGGGGGGGGGCCAATACGCAGTATTTT
15	-	TRBJ1-2	-	TRBV5-1	CASSPYLGGNYGYTF	TGCGCCAGCAGCCCCTACCTAGGGGGAAACTATGGCTACACCTTC
13	TRBD2	TRBJ2-3	-	TRBV11-2	CACGGVNTDTQYF	TGTGCCTGCGGGGGGGTGAACACAGATACGCAGTATTTT
15	TRBD2	TRBJ2-1	few	TRBV30	CAWRRAGGMGGEQFF	TGTGCCTGGAGACGAGCGGGAGGGATGGGGGGTGAGCAGTTCTTC
14	TRBD1	TRBJ2-1	few	TRBV7-2	CASTVDRGYNEQFF	TGTGCCAGCACCGTCGACAGGGGTTACAATGAGCAGTTCTTC
16	TRBD2	TRBJ2-3	few	TRBV25-1	CASSELRGGDTDTQYF	TGTGCCAGCAGTGAACTTCGCGGGGGGGACACAGATACGCAGTATTTT
12	-	TRBJ2-7	-	TRBV6-1	CASSWIEDEQYF	TGTGCCAGCAGCTGGATAGAGGACGAGCAGTACTTC
14	-	TRBJ1-1	-	TRBV6-5	CASSNRQVDTEAFF	TGTGCCAGCAGTAACCGGCAGGTTGACACTGAAGCTTTCTTT
17	TRBD2	TRBJ2-5	few	TRBV7-3	CASSLGTSGGFGETQYF	TGTGCCAGCAGCTTGGGGACTAGCGGGGGGTTCGGGGAGACCCAGTACTTC
16	TRBD1	TRBJ1-6	few	TRBV6-5	CASSYRTGEGNSPLHF	TGTGCCAGCAGTTATAGGACAGGGGAAGGGAATTCACCCCTCCACTTT
13	-	TRBJ2-5	few	TRBV9	CASSAVGGETQYF	TGTGCCAGCAGCGCCGTAGGGGGAGAGACCCAGTACTTC
12	TRBD1	TRBJ1-5	few	TRBV2	CASSGTGGPQHF	TGTGCCAGCAGTGGGACAGGCGGACCCCAGCATTTT
14	TRBD2	TRBJ2-3	few	TRBV7-2	CASSGGVGPDTQYF	TGTGCCAGCAGCGGGGGGGTCGGTCCAGATACGCAGTATTTT
15	TRBD1	TRBJ2-2	-	TRBV5-4	CASSPGQGDTGELFF	TGTGCCAGCAGCCCGGGACAGGGTGACACCGGGGAGCTGTTTTTT
13	-	TRBJ2-7	-	TRBV19	CASSAGTPYEQYF	TGTGCCAGTAGTGCCGGGACACCGTACGAGCAGTACTTC
15	-	TRBJ2-1	-	TRBV6-1	CASSSGGAIYNEQFF	TGTGCCAGCAGCTCTGGCGGGGCAATATACAATGAGCAGTTCTTC
14	TRBD1	TRBJ2-1	many	TRBV29-1	CSVERDRGPNEQFF	TGCAGCGTTGAGCGGGACAGGGGGCCCAATGAGCAGTTCTTC
16	-	TRBJ2-1	few	TRBV4-1	CASSLIGSSSYNEQFF	TGCGCCAGCAGCCTGATTGGGTCTAGCTCCTACAATGAGCAGTTCTTC
14	-	TRBJ2-4	many	TRBV2	CASSEWLARGIQYF	TGTGCCAGCAGTGAATGGCTAGCGAGAGGCATTCAGTACTTC
15	-	TRBJ2-6	few	TRBV5-6	CASSGGTAGANVLTF	TGTGCCAGCAGCGGGGGGACAGCTGGGGCCAACGTCCTGACTTTC
13	-	TRBJ1-6	few	TRBV2	CASRTGLGSPLHF	TGTGCCAGCAGAACAGGGTTGGGTTCACCCCTCCACTTT
14	-	TRBJ2-7	many	TRBV29-1	CSVGWQGLSYEQYF	TGCAGCGTTGGATGGCAGGGCCTATCCTACGAGCAGTACTTC
13	-	TRBJ2-7	few	TRBV5-4	CASSSDSSYEQYF	TGTGCCAGCAGCTCTGACAGCTCCTACGAGCAGTACTTC
14	TRBD1	TRBJ2-7	-	TRBV7-3	CASSRDREGHEQYF	TGTGCCAGCAGCCGGGACAGGGAGGGCCACGAGCAGTACTTC
14	TRBD1	TRBJ2-5	-	TRBV7-9	CASSLDRGWETQYF	TGTGCCAGCAGCTTGGACAGGGGGTGGGAGACCCAGTACTTC
13	-	TRBJ1-5	-	TRBV18	CASSPSGNQPQHF	TGTGCCAGCTCACCGTCTGGCAATCAGCCCCAGCATTTT
17	-	TRBJ2-2	few	TRBV4-3	CASSQDLVTAHTGELFF	TGCGCCAGCAGCCAGGATCTTGTGACAGCACACACCGGGGAGCTGTTTTTT
13	TRBD2	TRBJ2-4	-	TRBV30	CAWGRGGQDIQYF	TGTGCCTGGGGGCGGGGGGGCCAAGACATTCAGTACTTC
14	-	TRBJ1-2	-	TRBV7-2	CASSLLAGFDGYTF	TGTGCCAGCAGCTTGCTCGCAGGATTTGATGGCTACACCTTC
14	TRBD1	TRBJ1-5	few	TRBV10-3	CAISPTGQDQPQHF	TGTGCCATCAGTCCGACAGGGCAGGATCAGCCCCAGCATTTT
18	TRBD2	TRBJ2-5	few	TRBV10-3	CAISEPTYSGGAAETQYF	TGTGCCATCAGTGAGCCGACCTATAGCGGGGGGGCTGCGGAGACCCAGTACTTC
15	-	TRBJ2-7	-	TRBV15	CATSRDMDSSYEQYF	TGTGCCACCAGCAGAGATATGGACAGCAGCTACGAGCAGTACTTC
14	-	TRBJ1-5	few	TRBV6-5	CASSLGQRNQPQHF	TGTGCCAGCAGTTTGGGGCAGAGGAATCAGCCCCAGCATTTT
15	TRBD1	TRBJ1-2	-	TRBV6-5	CASRDRGRFSYGYTF	TGTGCCAGCAGGGACAGGGGGCGATTCTCCTATGGCTACACCTTC
13	-	TRBJ2-3	-	TRBV29-1	CSVENGLTDTQYF	TGCAGCGTTGAAAACGGTCTTACAGATACGCAGTATTTT
15	TRBD1	TRBJ2-7	few	TRBV5-1	CASSRLGTGDYEQYF	TGCGCCAGCAGCCGACTAGGGACAGGGGACTACGAGCAGTACTTC
16	TRBD1	TRBJ1-4	-	TRBV4-2	CASSQDNRGTGEKLFF	TGTGCCAGCAGCCAAGATAACAGGGGGACCGGTGAAAAACTGTTTTTT
13	-	TRBJ2-2	-	TRBV10-3	CAISDLNTGELFF	TGTGCCATCAGTGACCTGAACACCGGGGAGCTGTTTTTT
15	-	TRBJ2-6	-	TRBV9	CASSAWGPGANVLTF	TGTGCCAGCAGCGCGTGGGGCCCTGGGGCCAACGTCCTGACTTTC
16	TRBD1	TRBJ1-2	-	TRBV5-4	CASSSRTGFGNYGYTF	TGTGCCAGCAGCTCAAGGACAGGGTTCGGCAACTATGGCTACACCTTC
16	-	TRBJ2-5	few	TRBV4-2	CASSQEGTGAGETQYF	TGTGCCAGCAGCCAAGAGGGTACTGGCGCAGGAGAGACCCAGTACTTC
16	TRBD2	TRBJ2-1	few	TRBV27	CASSLRLAGVDNEQFF	TGTGCCAGCAGCCTCCGACTAGCGGGGGTAGACAATGAGCAGTTCTTC
14	-	TRBJ2-1	-	TRBV7-2	CASSLDGRVNEQFF	TGTGCCAGCAGCTTAGATGGCAGGGTCAATGAGCAGTTCTTC
13	TRBD1	TRBJ1-6	many	TRBV29-1	CSVRTGTDSPLHF	TGCAGCGTAAGGACAGGGACGGATTCACCCCTCCACTTT
13	-	TRBJ2-1	-	TRBV9	CASSGARGSEQFF	TGTGCCAGCAGCGGGGCGCGGGGTAGTGAGCAGTTCTTC
17	TRBD2	TRBJ2-5	-	TRBV15	CATSRGMGLEFQETQYF	TGTGCCACCAGCAGGGGGATGGGACTAGAGTTTCAAGAGACCCAGTACTTC
19	TRBD2	TRBJ2-3	-	TRBV27	CASSLSPGVAGAYTDTQYF	TGTGCCAGCAGTTTATCCCCGGGGGTAGCGGGGGCCTACACAGATACGCAGTATTTT
12	TRBD1	TRBJ2-7	many	TRBV27	CASSRQGYEQYF	TGTGCCAGCAGTAGACAGGGCTACGAGCAGTACTTC
14	-	TRBJ2-2	-	TRBV10-3	CAINRDTNTGELFF	TGTGCCATCAATCGGGACACAAACACCGGGGAGCTGTTTTTT
16	-	TRBJ2-2	-	TRBV18	CASSPLNRVNTGELFF	TGTGCCAGCTCACCACTTAACAGGGTGAACACCGGGGAGCTGTTTTTT
13	-	TRBJ1-6	few	TRBV5-1	CASSLEGVSPLHF	TGCGCCAGCAGCTTGGAGGGAGTCTCACCCCTCCACTTT
13	-	TRBJ2-7	-	TRBV19	CASSIEGPYEQYF	TGTGCCAGTAGTATAGAGGGCCCCTACGAGCAGTACTTC